Listed below are T cell receptor beta chains from one sample, sequenced in a study of blood T cell repertoires in COVID-19. This table comes from immunoSEQ multiplex PCR, and its TCRdb copy is limited to in-frame clones, with some not included. The table lists about 120,000 clones, 80% to 90% of them singletons. What was sequenced was peripheral blood. The receptors here all came from a man aged 65 to 85 with active or convalescent COVID-19. The CDR3 runs from the conserved cysteine through the conserved F or W. A D gene is named only where the DNA matches it firmly. Only part of the rows carry a size: once, few, many, or a class if the clone is expanded.

>-|TRBJ1-5|-|TRBV6-5
CASSSSSNQPQHF
TGTGCCAGCAGTTCTAGTAGCAATCAGCCCCAGCATTTT
>TRBD1|TRBJ2-5|-|TRBV7-8
CASSLREDPGQLIPTGQETQYF
TGTGCCAGCAGCTTAAGAGAAGACCCGGGACAGTTAATTCCGACTGGGCAAGAGACCCAGTACTTC
>-|TRBJ2-3|-|TRBV29-1
CSVVPSDPSTDTQYF
TGCAGCGTTGTTCCTAGCGACCCTAGCACAGATACGCAGTATTTT
>-|TRBJ2-3|once|TRBV11-3
CASSAGSLVTDTQYF
TGTGCCAGCAGCGCCGGGAGCTTAGTCACAGATACGCAGTATTTT
>TRBD2|TRBJ2-1|-|TRBV11-2
CASSSLNGRAFQNEQFF
TGTGCCAGCAGCTCCCTTAACGGGAGGGCTTTCCAGAATGAGCAGTTCTTC
>TRBD2|TRBJ2-1|-|TRBV30
CAWSHPSGSLNEQFF
TGTGCCTGGAGCCACCCTAGCGGGAGTTTGAATGAGCAGTTCTTC
>TRBD2|TRBJ2-1|-|TRBV2
CAIGLAGVNNEQFF
TGTGCCATAGGACTAGCGGGAGTAAATAATGAGCAGTTCTTC
>-|TRBJ2-1|-|TRBV5-1
CASSFRTVSYNEQFF
TGCGCCAGCAGCTTCCGGACAGTTTCCTACAATGAGCAGTTCTTC
>-|TRBJ2-1|-|TRBV12-5
CASGLGSLNEQFF
TGTGCTAGTGGTTTGGGGAGCCTGAATGAGCAGTTCTTC
>TRBD2|TRBJ2-7|-|TRBV28
CASSLWASGSTMDEQYF
TGTGCCAGCAGTTTATGGGCTAGCGGGAGCACTATGGACGAGCAGTACTTC
>TRBD1|TRBJ2-1|-|TRBV11-3
CASSLAGQNNEQFF
TGTGCCAGCAGCTTAGCGGGACAGAACAATGAGCAGTTCTTC
>TRBD2|TRBJ2-1|few|TRBV4-1
CASSDPSGNNEQFF
TGCGCCAGCAGCGACCCTAGCGGAAACAATGAGCAGTTCTTC
>-|TRBJ1-1|-|TRBV7-8
CASSPQTVNTEAFF
TGTGCCAGCAGCCCGCAGACAGTGAACACTGAAGCTTTCTTT
>-|TRBJ1-4|-|TRBV28
CASSLFSGWDEKLFF
TGTGCCAGCAGTTTATTCTCGGGGTGGGATGAAAAACTGTTTTTT
>TRBD2|TRBJ2-4|once|TRBV5-1
CASSLGSGREDIQYF
TGCGCCAGCAGCTTGGGTAGCGGGAGGGAGGACATTCAGTACTTC
>-|TRBJ1-6|-|TRBV14
CASSHPTDNSPLHF
TGTGCCAGCAGCCACCCAACTGATAATTCACCCCTCCACTTT
>-|TRBJ2-4|-|TRBV7-2
CASSLDINIQYF
TGTGCCAGCAGCTTAGACATAAACATTCAGTACTTC
>-|TRBJ1-1|-|TRBV19
CASSSHWNTEAFF
TGTGCCAGTAGTTCCCACTGGAACACTGAAGCTTTCTTT
>-|TRBJ2-5|-|TRBV5-5
CASSWRQPQETQYF
TGTGCCAGCAGCTGGAGACAGCCCCAAGAGACCCAGTACTTC
>TRBD1|TRBJ1-1|-|TRBV28
CASRLGTGGRTEAFF
TGTGCCAGCAGACTGGGGACAGGGGGCCGCACTGAAGCTTTCTTT
>TRBD1|TRBJ2-7|once|TRBV5-1
CASSSTGEPYEQYF
TGCGCCAGCAGCTCGACAGGGGAGCCCTACGAGCAGTACTTC
>-|TRBJ1-2|-|TRBV7-6
CASSLGQNNYGYTF
TGTGCCAGCAGCTTAGGTCAGAACAACTATGGCTACACCTTC
>-|TRBJ1-2|-|TRBV11-2
CASSERGEGGGYTF
TGTGCCAGCAGCGAACGCGGAGAAGGGGGTGGCTACACCTTC
>TRBD2|TRBJ2-7|-|TRBV2
CASSERAGVYEQYF
TGTGCCAGCAGTGAACGGGCGGGAGTGTACGAGCAGTACTTC
>TRBD1|TRBJ1-4|-|TRBV28
CASSTRGQQNEKLFF
TGTGCCAGCAGTACCAGGGGACAGCAAAATGAAAAACTGTTTTTT
>-|TRBJ2-5|-|TRBV11-3
CASSSGTGGETQYF
TGTGCCAGCAGCTCCGGGACTGGAGGAGAGACCCAGTACTTC
>-|TRBJ1-4|-|TRBV18
CASSPDGKANEKLFF
TGTGCCAGCTCACCAGACGGGAAGGCTAATGAAAAACTGTTTTTT
>-|TRBJ2-1|-|TRBV28
CASSSSSEQFF
TGTGCCAGCAGTTCATCTAGCGAGCAGTTCTTC
>-|TRBJ1-5|-|TRBV27
CASSLSSVFGQPQHF
TGTGCCAGCAGTTTATCTTCCGTTTTCGGTCAGCCCCAGCATTTT
>-|TRBJ1-1|-|TRBV18
CASSPRISGGDTEAFF
TGTGCCAGCTCCCCGAGGATTTCGGGGGGAGACACTGAAGCTTTCTTT
>-|TRBJ1-1|-|TRBV28
CASSRPGANTEAFF
TGTGCCAGCAGTCGTCCAGGGGCTAACACTGAAGCTTTCTTT
>TRBD2|TRBJ2-1|-|TRBV7-2
CASSSRTSGRPFYNEQFF
TGTGCCAGCAGCTCACGGACTAGCGGGAGGCCCTTCTACAATGAGCAGTTCTTC
>-|TRBJ2-7|-|TRBV6-5
CASRAGIYEQYF
TGTGCCAGCAGAGCAGGCATCTACGAGCAGTACTTC
>TRBD1|TRBJ1-1|-|TRBV18
CASSLFQGADTEAFF
TGTGCCAGCTCCCTCTTTCAGGGGGCGGACACTGAAGCTTTCTTT
>TRBD1|TRBJ1-3|-|TRBV2
CASSARGRLGNTIYF
TGTGCCAGCAGTGCGAGGGGGCGCCTTGGAAACACCATATATTTT
>TRBD1|TRBJ2-7|-|TRBV7-2
CASSSTTGAHYEQYF
TGTGCCAGCAGCTCCACGACAGGGGCTCACTACGAGCAGTACTTC
>-|TRBJ2-7|-|TRBV7-9
CASSMTESYEQYF
TGTGCCAGCAGTATGACTGAGTCCTACGAGCAGTACTTC
>TRBD1|TRBJ1-2|-|TRBV28
CATRDRGLYGYTF
TGTGCCACCCGAGACAGGGGCCTCTATGGCTACACCTTC
>TRBD1|TRBJ2-5|once|TRBV5-1
CASSLGTGLMETQYF
TGCGCCAGCAGCTTGGGGACAGGGTTGATGGAGACCCAGTACTTC
>-|TRBJ2-7|-|TRBV4-2
CASSQDVRGYEQYF
TGTGCCAGCAGCCAAGATGTCAGGGGTTACGAGCAGTACTTC
>-|TRBJ2-3|-|TRBV27
CASSLGWATTQYF
TGTGCCAGCAGTTTAGGTTGGGCGACGACGCAGTATTTT
>TRBD1|TRBJ1-4|-|TRBV28
CASSLTGAGLEKLFF
TGTGCCAGCAGCCTCACAGGGGCGGGATTAGAAAAACTGTTTTTT
>-|TRBJ1-2|-|TRBV3-1/TRBV3-2
CASSQYTGNDYGYTF
TGTGCCAGCAGCCAATATACAGGGAATGACTATGGCTACACCTTC